Described below is a single T cell receptor beta chain sequence and its context. No antigen is known for it. This entry belongs to a study of cytomegalovirus exposure and HLA in healthy donors. PCR was performed using 60 Vbeta and 13 Jbeta primers. Some clones are missing from TCRdb's copy, which holds only in-frame ones; the method was immunoSEQ multiplex PCR. Recorded for this sample: 55,000 to 75,000 clones. Study results and caveats: Relative to equally common others, HLA-associated TCR beta chains showed greater clonal expansion in a later analysis.

V was trimmed by 6 bases and J by 0 bases, leaving 12 bases between them. The CDR3 is 14 amino acids. Looked up from germline, CDR1 is KGHSH and CDR2 is LQKENI. Sequencing was done on a sample of PBMCs. This sequence originates from a young woman in good health and CMV-seronegative. The rearrangement uses TRBV18 and TRBJ2-7, with D unclear. This chain's CDR3 is CASSPEWSSYEQYF. The CDR3 DNA reads as TGTGCCAGCTCCCCGGAGTGGAGCTCCTACGAGCAGTACTTC.